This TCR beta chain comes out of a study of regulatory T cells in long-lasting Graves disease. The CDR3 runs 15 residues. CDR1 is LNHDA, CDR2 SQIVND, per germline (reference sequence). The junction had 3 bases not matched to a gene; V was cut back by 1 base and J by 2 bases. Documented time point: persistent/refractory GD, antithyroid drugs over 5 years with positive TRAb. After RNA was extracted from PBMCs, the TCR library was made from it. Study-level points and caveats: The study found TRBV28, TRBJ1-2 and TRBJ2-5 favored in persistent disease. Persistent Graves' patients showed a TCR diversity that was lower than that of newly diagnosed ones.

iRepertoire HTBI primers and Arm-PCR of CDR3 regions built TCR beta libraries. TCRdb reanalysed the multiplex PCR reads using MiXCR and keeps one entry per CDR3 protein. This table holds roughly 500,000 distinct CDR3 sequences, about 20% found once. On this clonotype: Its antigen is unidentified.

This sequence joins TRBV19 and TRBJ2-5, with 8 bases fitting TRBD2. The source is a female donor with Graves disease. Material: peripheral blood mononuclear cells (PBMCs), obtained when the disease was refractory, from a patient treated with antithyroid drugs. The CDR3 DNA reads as TGTGCCAGTAGTATAGTAGTAGCGGGACAAGAGACCCAGTACTTC. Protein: CASSIVVAGQETQYF.